The source of this T cell receptor beta chain is a study of post-analysis software for immune sequencing data. Every TCR beta cDNA library bore unique molecular identifiers. TCRdb re-analysed the PCR reads in MiXCR, keeping a single row per CDR3 protein. This table has about 560,000 distinct CDR3 sequences, roughly 40% appearing once. The TCR comes from a girl under 18 with multiple sclerosis. The sample consisted of blood.

The CDR3 loop reads CSAVTGGGETQYF. CDR3 coding DNA: TGCAGTGCTGTCACAGGGGGCGGAGAGACCCAGTACTTC. This chain links TRBV20-1 with TRBJ2-7, with 9 bases matching TRBD1. Near its end, the DNA agrees better with TRBJ2-5, so the J call may be wrong. The CDR3 has 13 residues. CDR1 and CDR2 from the germline V gene are DFQATT and SNEGSKA (reference sequence).